Listed here are 14 T cell receptor beta chains from one sample, sequenced in a study of identical twins (dated by TCRdb to the mid-2010s). The library was generated by 5' RACE. For sequencing, an Illumina HiSeq 2000 was employed. TCRdb reprocessing: public reads trimmed at Q25 with fastp, clones called with MiXCR, in-frame beta chains kept. A single entry per CDR3 protein holds the most common genes and DNA from its merged rows. Counted in this sample were hundreds of thousands of distinct CDR3 sequences; roughly 24% of them appeared once. The ten largest account for 2.9% of the sample. These data were also reused for a study on T cells expressing NK-cell markers.

Sequencing was performed on CD4+ T cells sorted from blood. These receptors originate from a woman younger than 35 in good health.

This clonotype was seen only a few times. The genes are TRBV7-3 and TRBJ2-1; D assignment may be TRBD1 or TRBD2 (6 bases each). V lost 3 bases to trimming and J lost 9 bases, with 15 bases between them. Germline values: CDR1 SGHTA, CDR2 FQGTGA. CDR3 length equals 14 residues. CDR3 residues: CASSLGSGAGEQFF. In DNA form, the CDR3 reads TGTGCCAGCAGCTTGGGGTCGGGGGCAGGTGAGCAGTTCTTC.

V usage is TRBV12-3 or TRBV12-4 and J usage is TRBJ2-3; D tentatively reads TRBD1 or TRBD2 (6 bases each). Trimming took off 5 bases at V and 4 bases at J, with 16 bases between the two ends. This CDR3 spans 15 amino acids. CDR3 loop: CASSKHGGRSDTQYF. CDR3 in DNA: TGTGCCAGCAGTAAACACGGGGGCAGGTCAGATACGCAGTATTTT.

J is TRBJ2-1 and V is TRBV20-1; no reliable D call. This CDR3 region has 12 residues. Trimming took off 3 bases at V and 3 bases at J, with 6 bases between the two ends. CDR1 and CDR2 from the germline V gene are DFQATT and SNEGSKA (reference sequence). The CDR3 reads CSASMGYNEQFF. The CDR3 nucleotides read TGCAGTGCTAGTATGGGCTACAATGAGCAGTTCTTC.

At least ten counts were recorded for this clonotype. J is TRBJ1-4 and V is TRBV20-1; 7 bases are a match to TRBD1. Germline V gene lookup returns CDR1 DFQATT and CDR2 SNEGSKA (reference sequence). V lost 3 bases, J lost 4 bases, and 5 bases stayed unmatched. The CDR3 is 14 residues long. Here the CDR3 reads CSASRRQGNEKLFF. DNA for the CDR3: TGCAGTGCTAGTAGGCGACAGGGTAATGAAAAACTGTTTTTT.

This clonotype was seen a few times. This rearrangement joins TRBV12-3 or TRBV12-4 to TRBJ2-3, with D possibly being TRBD2 (6 bases). V lost 2 bases, J lost 0 bases, and 12 bases lay in between. The CDR3 totals 16 residues. CDR3 sequence reads: CASSLRLAQSTDTQYF. The CDR3 coding sequence is TGTGCCAGCAGTTTAAGGCTAGCGCAAAGCACAGATACGCAGTATTTT.

The rearrangement links TRBV6-2 or TRBV6-3 to TRBJ1-1, with 9 bases matching TRBD1. Losses at the gene ends were 11 bases for V and 3 bases for J; bases not matched to a gene: 7. The CDR3 runs to 13 residues. The V gene's germline CDR1 is MNHEY and CDR2 SVGEGT. The CDR3 spells CAVGGQGHTEAFF. DNA for the CDR3: TGTGCCGTAGGAGGACAGGGGCACACTGAAGCTTTCTTT.

There are a few counts of this clonotype. V is TRBV10-3 and J is TRBJ2-1; D may correspond to TRBD1 or TRBD2 (5 bases each). The V gene lost 9 bases and the J gene lost 1 base, with 19 bases spanning the gap. Germline values: CDR1 ENHRY, CDR2 SYGVKD. This CDR3 comprises 16 residues. Here the CDR3 reads CAILDEGPGSYNEQFF. The CDR3 DNA follows: TGTGCCATACTCGACGAGGGGCCCGGGTCCTACAATGAGCAGTTCTTC.

The J gene is TRBJ1-1, the V gene TRBV29-1; a possible D gene is TRBD1 (5 bases). The CDR3 extends over 13 amino acids. The V end lost 1 base, the J end lost 4 bases, and 10 bases lay between the germline ends. Germline loops: CDR1 SQVTM, CDR2 ANQGSEA. The DNA for the CDR3 is TGCAGCGTTGAAGCAGGGTCCGCCACTGAAGCTTTCTTT. It codes for CSVEAGSATEAFF.

The gene calls are TRBV5-1 and TRBJ2-3; no reliable D call. The CDR3 totals 12 residues. Germline V gene lookup returns CDR1 SGHRS and CDR2 YFSETQ. V shed 0 bases and J shed 7 bases, with 6 bases lying between them. This CDR3 is CASSLVFNTQYF. In nucleotides, the CDR3 is TGCGCCAGCAGCTTGGTGTTTAATACGCAGTATTTT.

The genes are TRBV9 and TRBJ2-1; 11 bases agree with TRBD2. CDR1 is SGDLS and CDR2 is YYNGEE in the germline V gene. V trimming: 1 base; J trimming: 5 bases; junction bases outside the gene matches: 2. CDR3 length: 15 amino acids. CDR3 amino acids: CASSVLAGGHNEQFF. Written as DNA, the CDR3 is TGTGCCAGCAGCGTACTAGCGGGGGGACACAATGAGCAGTTCTTC.

This clonotype occurred a few times. The chain carries TRBV10-1 and TRBJ2-2; 10 nucleotides agree with TRBD1. The CDR3 length is 15 residues. V was pared by 6 bases and J by 5 bases, with 6 bases of the junction left unmatched. In germline, CDR1 is WNHNN, CDR2 SYGVQD (reference sequence). The CDR3 bases are TGCGCCAGCAGCCCGCAGGGACAGGGGACCGGGGAGCTGTTTTTT. It specifies CASSPQGQGTGELFF.

The V and J genes are TRBV6-5 and TRBJ1-4; D unresolved. This CDR3 comprises 14 residues. Trimming stripped 2 bases from V and 3 bases from J, with 7 bases between. Per germline, CDR1 MNHEY and CDR2 SVGAGI. The CDR3 here is CASSYADSNEKLFF. The CDR3 DNA follows: TGTGCCAGCAGTTACGCGGATTCTAATGAAAAACTGTTTTTT.

The chain uses TRBV20-1 and TRBJ2-1; unclear D gene. Germline values: CDR1 DFQATT, CDR2 SNEGSKA (reference sequence). This CDR3 comprises 12 residues. Trimming pared 2 bases from V and 7 bases from J, leaving 9 bases between. CDR3 DNA: TGCAGTGCTAGAACCGTAAGGAATGAGCAGTTCTTC. It is translated as CSARTVRNEQFF.

The chain combines TRBV28 with TRBJ2-7; 7 nucleotides line up with TRBD2. The length of the CDR3 is 14 residues. The ends lost 5 bases at V and 6 bases at J; junction bases unmatched: 10. Germline CDR1 is MDHEN and CDR2 is SYDVKM. The CDR3 region is CASSRIQRDGEQYF. As DNA, the CDR3 is TGTGCCAGCAGTCGTATCCAGCGGGACGGCGAGCAGTACTTC.